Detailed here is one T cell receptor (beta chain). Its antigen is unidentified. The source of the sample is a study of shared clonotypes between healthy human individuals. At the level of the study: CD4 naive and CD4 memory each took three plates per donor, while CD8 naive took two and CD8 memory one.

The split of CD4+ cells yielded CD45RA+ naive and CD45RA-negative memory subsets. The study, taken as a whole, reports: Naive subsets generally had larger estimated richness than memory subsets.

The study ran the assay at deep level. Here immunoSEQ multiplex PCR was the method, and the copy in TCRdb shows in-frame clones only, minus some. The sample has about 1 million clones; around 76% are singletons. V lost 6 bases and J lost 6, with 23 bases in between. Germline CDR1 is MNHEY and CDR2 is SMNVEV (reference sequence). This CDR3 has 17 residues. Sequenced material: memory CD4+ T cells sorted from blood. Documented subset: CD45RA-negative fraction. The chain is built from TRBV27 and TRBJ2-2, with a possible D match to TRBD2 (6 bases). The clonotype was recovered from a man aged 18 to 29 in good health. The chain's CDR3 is CASSLDAGRGRAGELFF. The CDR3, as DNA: TGTGCCAGCAGCCTGGACGCAGGGCGGGGAAGAGCCGGGGAGCTGTTTTTT.